The clone carrying this TCR beta chain came up a few times. Its antigen is currently unknown. The CDR3 spans 14 residues. CDR1 and CDR2 from the germline V gene are SGHTA and FQGNSA. Trimming cost V 4 bases and J 12 bases, with 19 bases left between them. The sample belongs to a study of cytomegalovirus exposure and HLA in healthy donors. Study outcomes and limitations: In presence/absence analyses, roughly uniform sequencing depth across donors was assumed. In a later analysis, specific HLA alleles were associated with 15,000 to 20,000 TCR beta sequences at a 0.05 false discovery rate.

PCR amplification relied on 60 Vbeta primers (plus 13 Jbeta primers). In the authors' methods: A later analysis tallied about 80 million unique TCR beta chains, around 10 million of them shared. Profiling relied on immunoSEQ multiplex PCR, and the TCRdb table lists in-frame clones only, not all of them. V and J calls and clone size are as listed in that table; D and trimming were resolved from the DNA. The sample has a few hundred thousand clones; under 80% are singletons. The origin of this receptor is a woman in her twenties or thirties in good health and CMV-seronegative. V gene TRBV7-2 combines with J gene TRBJ2-1; no clear D gene. Sequencing was carried out using PBMCs. The CDR3 nucleotides read TGTGCCAGCAGCTCCCAGTGGCAGTCGCCTGGGCAGTTCTTC. It translates to CASSSQWQSPGQFF.